This note documents a single T cell receptor (beta chain) sequence. These data come from a study of tumor T cells in aggressive B-cell lymphoma. Germline lookup yields CDR1 SGHDT and CDR2 YYEEEE. The CDR3 has 16 amino acids. Trimming removed 3 bases from V and 2 bases from J, with 14 bases in between. TCRdb keeps only in-frame clones here, not all; method: immunoSEQ multiplex PCR. The data contain approximately 11,000 clones, about 91% of them seen just once; the ten biggest clones take up about 2.2%. This clonotype originated in an adult with diffuse large B cell lymphoma. Sequencing input: tumor tissue. The chain is built from TRBV5-6 and TRBJ2-2, with D possibly being TRBD2 (7 bases). CDR3 protein: CASSWGLAANTGELFF. Written as DNA, the CDR3 is TGTGCCAGCAGCTGGGGGCTAGCGGCCAACACCGGGGAGCTGTTTTTT. The variable domain in full, with the rest retrieved from reference TRBV5-6 and TRBJ2-2, is DAGVTQSPTHLIKTRGQQVTLRCSPKSGHDTVSWYQQALGQGPQFIFQYYEEEERQRGNFPDRFSGHQFPNYSSELNVNALLLGDSALYLCASSWGLAANTGELFFGEGSRLTVL.